This T cell receptor (beta chain) was sequenced for a study of shared clonotypes between healthy human individuals. Turning to the study itself: Aged 18 to 49, the donors were a couple of women and a few men. Plates per donor: three CD4 naive, three CD4 memory, two CD8 naive, one CD8 memory. General study results and limits: Rarefaction analysis demonstrated incomplete sorted-subset sequencing notwithstanding large depth.

About this clone itself: Its antigen is not known.

V trimming: 4 bases; J trimming: 6 bases; junction bases outside the gene matches: 9. This CDR3 spans 15 amino acids. CDR1 SGHRS and CDR2 YFSETQ come from the germline V gene. Libraries were prepared by immunoSEQ multiplex PCR; TCRdb keeps only in-frame clonotypes and omits some of them. Of approximately 500,000 clones listed, about 96% are singletons. The origin of this receptor is a woman in her 30s in good health. The genes are TRBV5-1 and TRBJ2-1; 8 bases agree with TRBD2. Material: naive CD4+ T cells sorted from blood. Subset: CD45RA+ positively selected. The CDR3, as DNA: TGCGCCAGCAGCCGGATCAGCGGGAGTAGCAATGAGCAGTTCTTC. Its translation is CASSRISGSSNEQFF.